This TCR beta chain was recovered during a study of blood T cell repertoires in COVID-19. In the source study's methods: Amplified reference gene primers provided the basis for estimating nucleated cell counts. Method: immunoSEQ multiplex PCR; TCRdb's copy keeps in-frame clones and lacks some. The DNA gave D and trimming, while V, J and clone size come from that table. The sample holds tens of thousands of clones; approximately 90% are singletons and the top ten take about 8.1%. V dropped 4 bases and J dropped 2; count of bases not matched to a gene: 3. This CDR3 region has 15 residues. Germline lookup yields CDR1 SNHLY and CDR2 FYNNEI.

The chain uses TRBV2 and TRBJ2-1; 9 bases fit TRBD2. Sequencing was performed on peripheral blood. The sequence was collected from a man younger than 40 with acute or convalescent COVID-19. CDR3 in amino acids: CASSGLADTYNEQFF. In DNA, the CDR3 is TGTGCCAGCAGTGGACTAGCGGACACCTACAATGAGCAGTTCTTC. The full variable domain, its missing parts supplied by reference TRBV2 and TRBJ2-1, is EPEVTQTPSHQVTQMGQEVILRCVPISNHLYFYWYRQILGQKVEFLVSFYNNEISEKSEIFDDQFSVERPDGSNFTLKIRSTKLEDSAMYFCASSGLADTYNEQFFGPGTRLTVL.